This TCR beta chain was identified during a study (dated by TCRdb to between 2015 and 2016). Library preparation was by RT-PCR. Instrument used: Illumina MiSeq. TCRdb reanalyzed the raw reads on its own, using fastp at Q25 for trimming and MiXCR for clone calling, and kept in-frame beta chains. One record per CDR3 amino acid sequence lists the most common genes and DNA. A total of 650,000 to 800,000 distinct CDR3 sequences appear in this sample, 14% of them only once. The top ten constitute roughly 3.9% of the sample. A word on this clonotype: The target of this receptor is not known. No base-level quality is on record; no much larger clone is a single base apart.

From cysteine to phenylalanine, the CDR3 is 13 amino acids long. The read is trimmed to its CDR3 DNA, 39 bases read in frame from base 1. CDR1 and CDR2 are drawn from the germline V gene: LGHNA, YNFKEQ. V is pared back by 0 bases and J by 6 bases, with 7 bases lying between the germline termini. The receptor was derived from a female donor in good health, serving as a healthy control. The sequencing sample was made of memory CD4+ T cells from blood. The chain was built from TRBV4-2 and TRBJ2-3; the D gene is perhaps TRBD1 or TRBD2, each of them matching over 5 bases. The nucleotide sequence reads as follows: TGTGCCAGCAGCCAAGATTGGGGGGATACGCAGTATTTT. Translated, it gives CASSQDWGDTQYF.